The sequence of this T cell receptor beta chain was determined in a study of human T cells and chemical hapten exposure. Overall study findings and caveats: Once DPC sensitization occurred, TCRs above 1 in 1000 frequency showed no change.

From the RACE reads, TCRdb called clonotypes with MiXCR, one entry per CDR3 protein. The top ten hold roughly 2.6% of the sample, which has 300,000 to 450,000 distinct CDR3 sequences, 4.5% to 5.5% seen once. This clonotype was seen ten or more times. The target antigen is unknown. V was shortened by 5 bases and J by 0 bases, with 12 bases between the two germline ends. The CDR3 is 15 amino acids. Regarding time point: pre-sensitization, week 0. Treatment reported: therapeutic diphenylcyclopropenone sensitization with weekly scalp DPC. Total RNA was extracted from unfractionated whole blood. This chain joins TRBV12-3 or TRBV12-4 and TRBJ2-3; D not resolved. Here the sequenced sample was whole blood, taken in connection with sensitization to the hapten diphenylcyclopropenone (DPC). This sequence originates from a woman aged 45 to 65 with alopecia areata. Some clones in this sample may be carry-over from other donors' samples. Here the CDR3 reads CASSPIWDSTDTQYF. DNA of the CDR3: TGTGCCAGCAGTCCCATTTGGGATAGCACAGATACGCAGTATTTT.